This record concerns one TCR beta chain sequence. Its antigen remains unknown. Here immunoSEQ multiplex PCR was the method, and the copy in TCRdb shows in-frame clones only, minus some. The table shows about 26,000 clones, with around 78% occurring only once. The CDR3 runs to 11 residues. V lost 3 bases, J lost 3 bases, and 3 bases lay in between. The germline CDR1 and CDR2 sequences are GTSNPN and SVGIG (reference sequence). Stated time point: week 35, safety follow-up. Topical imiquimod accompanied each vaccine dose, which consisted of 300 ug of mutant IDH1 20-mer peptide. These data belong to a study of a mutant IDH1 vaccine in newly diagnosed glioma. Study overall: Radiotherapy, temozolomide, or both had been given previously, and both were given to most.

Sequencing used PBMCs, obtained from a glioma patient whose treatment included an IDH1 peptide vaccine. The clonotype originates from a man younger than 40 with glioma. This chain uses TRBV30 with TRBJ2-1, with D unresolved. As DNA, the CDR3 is TGTGCCTGGAGGGGCTACAATGAGCAGTTCTTC. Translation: CAWRGYNEQFF.